This is a list of T cell receptor beta chains from one sample in a study of blood T cell repertoires in COVID-19. Sequencing was performed with immunoSEQ multiplex PCR; in TCRdb, only in-frame clones are kept and a portion is missing. This table holds 250,000 to 350,000 clones, 80% to 90% found once. Sequenced: PBMCs or T cells enriched from blood (not recorded which). The receptors were sampled from a woman younger than 35 who had recovered from COVID-19. Both conserved end residues are part of each CDR3. D genes are given only for firm matches. Rows may omit the clone size; those that give it use once, few, many or a size class.

v_gene,j_gene,abundance,d_gene,CDR3aa,CDR3nt
TRBV20-1,TRBJ1-1,-,-,CSARDVIEAFF,TGCAGTGCTAGAGATGTCATTGAAGCTTTCTTT
TRBV2,TRBJ2-7,-,-,CAARDFLLREQYF,TGTGCCGCTCGGGACTTTCTTCTTCGGGAGCAGTACTTC
TRBV18,TRBJ2-3,-,TRBD1,CASSPVQGRDTQYF,TGTGCCAGCTCACCGGTACAGGGGAGAGATACGCAGTATTTT
TRBV9,TRBJ1-6,few,-,CASSETGSSYNSPLHF,TGTGCCAGCAGCGAAACAGGGAGCTCCTATAATTCACCCCTCCACTTT
TRBV11-3,TRBJ1-5,-,TRBD1,CASSLVCDRGVFGNQPQHF,TGTGCCAGCAGCTTAGTATGTGACAGGGGGGTATTTGGCAATCAGCCCCAGCATTTT
TRBV4-1,TRBJ1-1,-,-,CASSQLANTEAFF,TGCGCCAGCAGCCAATTGGCGAACACTGAAGCTTTCTTT
TRBV29-1,TRBJ1-5,-,-,CSVVILSYEGNQPQHF,TGCAGCGTTGTGATACTGAGCTATGAGGGCAATCAGCCCCAGCATTTT
TRBV11-2,TRBJ2-3,-,-,CASSLDFGDTQYF,TGTGCCAGCAGCTTAGATTTCGGAGATACGCAGTATTTT
TRBV7-6,TRBJ2-7,-,TRBD2,CASSLTSVPQEQYF,TGTGCCAGCAGCTTAACTAGCGTCCCGCAGGAGCAGTACTTC
TRBV5-1,TRBJ1-1,-,-,CASSLDPAGNTEAFF,TGCGCCAGCAGCTTGGATCCCGCAGGGAACACTGAAGCTTTCTTT
TRBV5-6,TRBJ1-2,-,-,CASSAGSGLNYGYTF,TGTGCCAGCAGCGCGGGCTCGGGTCTCAACTATGGCTACACCTTC
TRBV7-9,TRBJ1-1,-,-,CASSPRQSEAFF,TGTGCCAGCAGCCCACGACAGAGTGAAGCTTTCTTT
TRBV18,TRBJ1-2,-,TRBD1,CASSPPSGQGNGYTF,TGTGCCAGCTCACCACCGTCCGGACAGGGAAATGGCTACACCTTC
TRBV28,TRBJ1-2,-,TRBD1,CASSIGQGVKSYTF,TGTGCCAGCAGTATAGGCCAGGGGGTTAAGAGCTACACCTTC
TRBV19,TRBJ1-2,-,-,CASSIREKYGYTF,TGTGCCAGTAGTATTCGGGAGAAATATGGCTACACCTTC
TRBV7-9,TRBJ2-1,-,TRBD2,CASSLGLAGNDEQFF,TGTGCCAGCAGCCTAGGACTAGCGGGAAACGATGAGCAGTTCTTC
TRBV7-8,TRBJ1-1,-,-,CASSLSSTEAFF,TGTGCCAGCAGCCTTTCTTCCACTGAAGCTTTCTTT
TRBV7-9,TRBJ1-3,few,-,CASSSLISGNTIYF,TGTGCCAGCAGCTCCCTTATCTCTGGAAACACCATATATTTT
TRBV3-1/TRBV3-2,TRBJ2-7,-,TRBD2,CASSPQRGSDEQYF,TGTGCCAGCAGCCCCCAGCGGGGATCTGACGAGCAGTACTTC
TRBV9,TRBJ1-1,-,-,CASSVASRQGPPGTEAFF,TGTGCCAGCAGCGTAGCTTCTCGGCAGGGGCCCCCGGGGACTGAAGCTTTCTTT
TRBV19,TRBJ1-1,-,-,CASSTPAARVNTEAFF,TGTGCCAGTAGCACTCCGGCGGCCAGGGTGAACACTGAAGCTTTCTTT
TRBV5-1,TRBJ1-6,-,TRBD1,CASSFSGTGRSPLHF,TGCGCCAGCAGCTTCTCCGGGACAGGGCGCTCACCCCTCCACTTT
TRBV20-1,TRBJ2-4,-,-,CSARDLLDF,TGCAGTGCTAGAGATCTCCTAGACTTC
TRBV30,TRBJ1-1,-,-,CAWSPMNTEAFF,TGTGCCTGGAGCCCAATGAACACTGAAGCTTTCTTT
TRBV7-3,TRBJ2-7,-,-,CASSSYAGEQYF,TGTGCCAGCAGCTCTTACGCGGGCGAGCAGTACTTC
TRBV29-1,TRBJ1-6,-,TRBD1,CSVELQGARGESPLHF,TGCAGCGTTGAACTCCAGGGGGCGAGGGGAGAATCACCCCTCCACTTT
TRBV7-3,TRBJ1-2,-,TRBD1,CASSTSGQGRYGYTF,TGTGCCAGCAGCACTTCCGGACAGGGTCGGTATGGCTACACCTTC
TRBV4-2,TRBJ2-7,-,-,CASSQDQGPYEQYF,TGTGCCAGCAGCCAAGATCAGGGGCCCTACGAGCAGTACTTC
TRBV6-1,TRBJ1-2,-,TRBD1,CASRPGTGDVGGYTF,TGTGCCAGCAGGCCCGGGACAGGGGATGTAGGGGGCTACACCTTC
TRBV30,TRBJ1-1,-,TRBD1,CAWRQGASTEAFF,TGTGCCTGGAGGCAGGGGGCATCAACTGAAGCTTTCTTT
TRBV7-8,TRBJ1-2,few,-,CASSLTGLPGYTF,TGTGCCAGCAGCTTAACAGGGCTCCCTGGCTACACCTTC
TRBV19,TRBJ1-5,-,TRBD1,CASSGTGTMSNQPQHF,TGTGCCAGTAGCGGGACAGGGACAATGAGCAATCAGCCCCAGCATTTT
TRBV27,TRBJ2-5,-,TRBD2,CASSPGTSGSRETQYF,TGTGCCAGCAGCCCCGGGACTAGCGGGAGTCGGGAGACCCAGTACTTC
TRBV18,TRBJ1-4,-,-,CASSRPGANEKLFF,TGTGCCAGCTCAAGGCCAGGGGCTAATGAAAAACTGTTTTTT
TRBV7-9,TRBJ1-2,-,TRBD1,CASSDRVRDGYTF,TGTGCCAGCAGCGACAGGGTACGGGATGGCTACACCTTC
TRBV28,TRBJ2-1,-,TRBD2,CASSSPSSGRHNEQFF,TGTGCCAGCAGTTCCCCCTCTAGCGGGAGACACAATGAGCAGTTCTTC
TRBV28,TRBJ1-2,-,-,CASIGDSGGYTF,TGTGCCAGCATAGGGGATTCGGGTGGCTACACCTTC